The next 25 T cell receptor beta chains were all read from a single sample in a study of blood T cell repertoires in COVID-19. Libraries were prepared by immunoSEQ multiplex PCR; TCRdb keeps only in-frame clonotypes and omits some of them. The data show about 190,000 clones, roughly 84% seen once. Material for sequencing was PBMCs or T cells enriched from blood (not recorded which). These receptors were obtained from a young woman who had recovered from COVID-19.

This clone appeared many times. V is TRBV6-5 and J is TRBJ1-2; 8 positions match TRBD1. In germline, CDR1 is MNHEY, CDR2 SVGAGI. The CDR3 is made up of 15 amino acids. V shed 5 bases and J 0 bases; nucleotides not matched to a gene: 5. CDR3 in amino acids: CASSRPTGANYGYTF. The CDR3 DNA follows: TGTGCCAGCAGTAGACCGACAGGGGCTAACTATGGCTACACCTTC.

This rearrangement joins TRBV5-1 to TRBJ1-1; unclear D gene. The V end was cut by 4 bases, the J end by 4 bases, with 20 bases between. This CDR3 is 16 amino acids long. The germline V gene has CDR1 SGHRS and CDR2 YFSETQ. The CDR3 protein is CASSPWILGAVTEAFF. CDR3 nucleotides: TGCGCCAGCAGCCCCTGGATTCTGGGTGCGGTCACTGAAGCTTTCTTT.

The V call is TRBV9, the J call TRBJ1-6; 9 nucleotides match TRBD1. The CDR3 has 14 residues. Trimming at V came to 0 bases and at J to 9 bases, leaving 1 base not matched to a gene. Germline V lookup: CDR1 SGDLS, CDR2 YYNGEE. The CDR3 nucleotides are TGTGCCAGCAGCGTAGGGGGACAGGGTTCACCCCTCCACTTT. Its translation: CASSVGGQGSPLHF.

Of note for this clone: A junction boundary mismatches the germline segment, possibly from a read error. The chain combines TRBV7-8 with TRBJ2-2, with D possibly TRBD2 on 6 matching bases. Germline V CDR1 and CDR2: SGHVS, FQNEAQ. This CDR3 contains 15 residues. The CDR3 DNA reads TGTGCCAGCAGCCTAGCCGGGGGGAACACCGGGGAGCTGTTTTTT. Its translation: CASSLAGGNTGELFF.

The rearrangement links TRBV28 to TRBJ1-5; 9 bases agree with TRBD1. The ends lost 3 bases at V and 7 bases at J; junction bases unmatched: 7. The CDR3 runs to 15 residues. CDR1 is MDHEN and CDR2 is SYDVKM in the germline V gene. The CDR3 here is CASSFWTGAGQPQHF. Here the CDR3 DNA reads TGTGCCAGCAGTTTTTGGACAGGGGCAGGGCAGCCCCAGCATTTT.

V gene TRBV14 combines with J gene TRBJ1-2, with 7 positions matching TRBD1. CDR1 SGHDN and CDR2 FVKESK come from the germline V gene. The CDR3 contains 14 residues. With V trimmed by 3 bases and J by 4 bases, 5 bases remained unmatched. The CDR3 DNA follows: TGTGCCAGCAGCCAGATCACAGGGGCCTATGGCTACACCTTC. Translating it yields CASSQITGAYGYTF.

CDR3: CASSQPGQRLSGEFYGYTF. The CDR3 DNA reads as TGTGCCAGCAGCCAGCCGGGACAGAGACTCTCAGGGGAATTTTATGGCTACACCTTC. The chain uses TRBV4-2 and TRBJ1-2; TRBD1 agrees at 7 bases. This CDR3 is built from 19 residues. The V and J ends lost 3 bases and 5 bases, in that order; junction bases with no gene match: 21. The germline V gene has CDR1 LGHNA and CDR2 YNFKEQ.

The rearrangement joins TRBV29-1 to TRBJ2-3; 8 bases match TRBD2. V shed 4 bases, J shed 8 bases, and the junction held 11 bases outside the gene matches. The CDR3 contains 14 residues. Germline CDR1 and CDR2: SQVTM and ANQGSEA. This CDR3 reads CSVVSTSAVGTQYF. CDR3 in DNA: TGCAGCGTTGTCTCGACTAGCGCGGTTGGTACGCAGTATTTT.

The chain carries TRBV7-9 and TRBJ2-3; tentatively, D is TRBD1 (6 bases). Germline V gene sequence: CDR1 SEHNR, CDR2 FQNEAQ (reference sequence). The V end was cut by 3 bases, the J end by 3 bases, with 7 bases between. This CDR3 is built from 13 residues. CDR3 DNA sequence: TGTGCCAGCAGCTTCGGGACAACAGATACGCAGTATTTT. This sequence encodes CASSFGTTDTQYF. The complete variable domain, with remaining parts taken from reference TRBV7-9 and TRBJ2-3, reads DTGVSQNPRHKITKRGQNVTFRCDPISEHNRLYWYRQTLGQGPEFLTYFQNEAQLEKSRLLSDRFSAERPKGSFSTLEIQRTEQGDSAMYLCASSFGTTDTQYFGPGTRLTVL.

V gene TRBV2 combines with J gene TRBJ1-2; D not resolved. Trimming cost V 2 bases and J 8 bases, with 12 bases left between them. Germline V gene lookup returns CDR1 SNHLY and CDR2 FYNNEI. The CDR3 length is 13 residues. The CDR3 loop is CASSELVVLGYTF. The CDR3 DNA reads TGTGCCAGCAGTGAACTCGTCGTCCTAGGCTACACCTTC.

This clone was seen a few times. The chain recombines TRBV7-9 with TRBJ1-6; 9 nucleotides match TRBD1. Looked up from germline, CDR1 is SEHNR and CDR2 is FQNEAQ (reference sequence). The CDR3 length is 16 residues. With V trimmed by 5 bases and J by 10 bases, 12 bases remained unmatched. The CDR3 loop is CASSPKVTGGSSPLHF. DNA for the CDR3: TGTGCCAGCAGCCCGAAGGTCACAGGGGGCTCCTCACCCCTCCACTTT.

V gene TRBV10-3 combines with J gene TRBJ2-7; 9 bases are a match to TRBD1. CDR3 length: 13 amino acids. Trimming removed 10 bases from V and 4 bases from J; junction bases left unmatched: 8. CDR1 ENHRY and CDR2 SYGVKD come from the germline V gene. CDR3 DNA: TGTGCCACTTCCGGGACAGGGTTGTACGAGCAGTACTTC. Encoded protein: CATSGTGLYEQYF.

The J gene is TRBJ2-3, the V gene TRBV5-8; D is unclear. This CDR3 contains 10 residues. Germline V gives CDR1 SGHTS, CDR2 YDEGEE. With 2 bases removed from V and 7 bases from J, the gap between germline ends came to 2 bases. The CDR3 spells CASSFNTQYF. The CDR3 DNA sequence: TGTGCCAGCAGCTTCAATACGCAGTATTTT. Full variable domain (missing parts from reference TRBV5-8 and TRBJ2-3): EAGVTQSPTHLIKTRGQQATLRCSPISGHTSVYWYQQALGLGLQFLLWYDEGEERNRGNFPPRFSGRQFPNYSSELNVNALELEDSALYLCASSFNTQYFGPGTRLTVL.

The genes are TRBV19 and TRBJ2-7; 7 bases agree with TRBD1. V shed 4 bases and J 7 bases; nucleotides not matched to a gene: 4. The V gene's germline CDR1 is LNHDA and CDR2 SQIVND (reference sequence). The CDR3 runs 12 residues. As DNA, the CDR3 is TGTGCCAGTAGTAACAGGGGCCTGGAGCAGTACTTC. This translates into CASSNRGLEQYF.

The rearrangement joins TRBV19 to TRBJ1-4; 7 positions agree with TRBD1. Germline CDR1 is LNHDA and CDR2 is SQIVND (reference sequence). J lost 4 bases, V lost 7 bases, and 3 bases had no gene match. The CDR3 extends over 13 amino acids. CDR3 region: CASKWDSNEKLFF. The CDR3 coding sequence is TGTGCCAGTAAATGGGACAGTAATGAAAAACTGTTTTTT.

The CDR3 bases are TGTGCCAGTAGTATCGGGGGACAGCCTAACTATGGCTACACCTTC. Its protein is CASSIGGQPNYGYTF. V and J are TRBV19 and TRBJ1-2; 7 nucleotides align to TRBD1. V gave up 3 bases and J gave up 0 bases; unmatched junction bases: 4. Per germline, CDR1 LNHDA and CDR2 SQIVND (reference sequence). The CDR3 totals 15 residues.

The genes are TRBV5-1 and TRBJ1-6; TRBD1 matches 7 bases. The J segment lost 5 bases and the V segment lost 4 bases, leaving 6 bases of the junction unmatched. CDR3 size: 15 residues. Germline V gives CDR1 SGHRS, CDR2 YFSETQ. The CDR3 nucleotides are TGCGCCAGCAGCGTCGGACAGGCCGATAATTCACCCCTCCACTTT. It encodes CASSVGQADNSPLHF. Full variable domain (missing parts from reference TRBV5-1 and TRBJ1-6): KAGVTQTPRYLIKTRGQQVTLSCSPISGHRSVSWYQQTPGQGLQFLFEYFSETQRNKGNFPGRFSGRQFSNSRSEMNVSTLELGDSALYLCASSVGQADNSPLHFGNGTRLTVT.

The rearrangement uses TRBV10-3 and TRBJ2-7; TRBD2 is a possible D gene (5 bases). Germline V gives CDR1 ENHRY, CDR2 SYGVKD. The CDR3 covers 15 residues. V was shortened by 2 bases and J by 4 bases, with 15 bases between the two germline ends. This CDR3 reads CAISESGSGTYEQYF. In DNA, the CDR3 is TGTGCCATCAGTGAGAGCGGCAGCGGAACGTACGAGCAGTACTTC.

This sequence joins TRBV5-5 and TRBJ1-2, with D possibly being TRBD1 (6 bases). The germline V gene has CDR1 SGHKS and CDR2 YYEKEE (reference sequence). This CDR3 has 14 residues. The V and J ends lost 2 bases and 4 bases respectively, with 12 bases between them. In DNA, the CDR3 is TGTGCCAGCAGCTTTGGGGGGGCGGCCTATGGCTACACCTTC. Its translation is CASSFGGAAYGYTF.

The genes are TRBV20-1 and TRBJ2-1, with 8 bases matching TRBD2. Unmatched junction bases numbered 0, after V lost 2 bases and J lost 12 bases. Germline V gene data show CDR1 as DFQATT and CDR2 as SNEGSKA (reference sequence). This CDR3 spans 10 amino acids. In DNA, the CDR3 is TGCAGTGCTAGACGGGAGGGGCAGTTCTTC. This codes for CSARREGQFF.

This clone was picked up one time. Other nucleotide sequences from this sample produce the same CDR3. This sequence joins TRBV28 and TRBJ1-2; the match to TRBD1 covers 9 bases. After removal of 3 bases from V and 8 bases from J, the junction contained 1 base not matched to a gene. CDR1 MDHEN and CDR2 SYDVKM come from the germline V gene. This CDR3 is 12 amino acids long. CDR3 loop: CASSLDRGGYTF. The DNA of the CDR3 is TGTGCCAGCAGTTTGGACAGGGGCGGCTACACCTTC.

This clone came up a few times. The chain recombines TRBV11-2 with TRBJ1-3, with no clear D. The CDR3 is 15 amino acids. Per the germline V gene, CDR1 is SGHAT and CDR2 is FQNNGV. The germline V and J ends were trimmed by 5 bases and 0 bases, with 11 bases remaining between them. CDR3 sequence reads: CASSPGLNSGNTIYF. The CDR3 DNA sequence: TGTGCCAGCAGCCCAGGATTAAACTCTGGAAACACCATATATTTT.

About this clone: At one boundary the junction diverges from the germline segment, which might be a read error. V gene TRBV14 combines with J gene TRBJ1-2; 7 bases are a match to TRBD1. Germline V CDR1 and CDR2: SGHDN, FVKESK. The CDR3 has 12 amino acids. CDR3 in amino acids: CASRQGGGGYTF. CDR3 in DNA: TGTGCCAGCAGGCAAGGGGGCGGTGGCTACACCTTC. The full variable domain, rest sourced from reference TRBV14 and TRBJ1-2, is EAGVTQFPSHSVIEKGQTVTLRCDPISGHDNLYWYRRVMGKEIKFLLHFVKESKQDESGMPNNRFLAERTGGTYSTLKVQPAELEDSGVYFCASRQGGGGYTFGSGTRLTVV.

V gene TRBV27 combines with J gene TRBJ1-6; 9 bases are a match to TRBD1. The CDR3 contains 15 residues. CDR1 is MNHEY and CDR2 is SMNVEV in the germline V gene (reference sequence). The V gene end was trimmed by 2 bases and the J gene end by 6 bases; junction bases not matched to a gene: 2. CDR3: CASSLGDRVNSPLHF. The CDR3 nucleotides read TGTGCCAGCAGTTTAGGGGACAGGGTTAATTCACCCCTCCACTTT.

V and J are TRBV21-1 and TRBJ2-1; the table's D call of TRBD1 was not tested on the DNA. TRBV21-1 is termed a pseudogene. The CDR3 extends over 20 amino acids. The DNA of the CDR3 is TGTGCCAGCACCGTTGAACCGGGACAGTTGGTGCTTAGGCCCTACAATGAGCAGTTCTTC. Translated: CASTVEPGQLVLRPYNEQFF.